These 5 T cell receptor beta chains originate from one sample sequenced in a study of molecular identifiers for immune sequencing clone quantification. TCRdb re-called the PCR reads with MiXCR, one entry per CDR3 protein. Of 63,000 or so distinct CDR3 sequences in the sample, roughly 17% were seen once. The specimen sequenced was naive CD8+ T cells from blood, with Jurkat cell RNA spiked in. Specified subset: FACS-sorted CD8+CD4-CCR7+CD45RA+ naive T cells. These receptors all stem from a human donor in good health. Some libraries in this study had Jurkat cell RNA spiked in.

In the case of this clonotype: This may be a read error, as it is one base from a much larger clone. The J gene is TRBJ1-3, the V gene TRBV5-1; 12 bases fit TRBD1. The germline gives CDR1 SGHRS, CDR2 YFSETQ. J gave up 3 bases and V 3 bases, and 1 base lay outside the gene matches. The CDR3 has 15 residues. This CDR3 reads CASSWDRGLGNTIYF. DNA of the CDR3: TGCGCCAGCAGCTGGGACAGGGGGCTTGGAAACACCATATATTTT.

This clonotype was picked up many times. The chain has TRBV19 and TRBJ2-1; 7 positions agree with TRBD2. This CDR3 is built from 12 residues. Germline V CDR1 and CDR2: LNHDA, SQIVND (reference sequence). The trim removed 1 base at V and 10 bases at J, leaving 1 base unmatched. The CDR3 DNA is TGTGCCAGTAGTATAGTAGCGGGCGAGCAGTTCTTC. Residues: CASSIVAGEQFF.

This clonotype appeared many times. The CDR3 DNA is TGTGCCTGGAGGCTGGTGGGGGCACCCCAAGATACGCAGTATTTT. Translated, it gives CAWRLVGAPQDTQYF. The chain has TRBV30 and TRBJ2-3, with D tentatively TRBD1 (6 bases). Per the germline V gene, CDR1 is GTSNPN and CDR2 is SVGIG (reference sequence). V gave up 3 bases and J gave up 5 bases, with 18 bases separating them. CDR3 length: 15 residues.

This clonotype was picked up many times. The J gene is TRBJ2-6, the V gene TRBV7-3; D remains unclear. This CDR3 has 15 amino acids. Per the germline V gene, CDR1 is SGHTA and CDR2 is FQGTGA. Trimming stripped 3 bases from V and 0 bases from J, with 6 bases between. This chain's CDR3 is CASSLGISGANVLTF. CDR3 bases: TGTGCCAGCAGCTTGGGTATCTCTGGGGCCAACGTCCTGACTTTC.

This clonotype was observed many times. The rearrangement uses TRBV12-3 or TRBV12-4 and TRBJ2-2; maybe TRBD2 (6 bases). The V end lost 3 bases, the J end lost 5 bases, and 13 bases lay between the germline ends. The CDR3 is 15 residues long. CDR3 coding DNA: TGTGCCAGCAGTTTTACGGGAGTTTGGACCGGGGAGCTGTTTTTT. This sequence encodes CASSFTGVWTGELFF.